This T cell receptor beta chain was observed in a study of vaccination effects on CD4 cells after COVID-19. As concerns this clone: What it recognizes is unknown.

Germline V gene lookup returns CDR1 SGHTA and CDR2 FQGNSA. The CDR3 sequence is 14 residues long. Trimming took off 3 bases at V and 5 bases at J, with 13 bases between the two ends. The table came from immunoSEQ multiplex PCR; TCRdb's copy has only in-frame clones and leaves some out. Of about 71,000 clones in the sample, roughly 78% were seen once. ViraFEST used viral peptide pools to expand antigen-specific CD4+ T cells before sequencing. The culture ran for about 11 days, and then CD4+ T cells were isolated. All vaccine recipients tested negative for nucleocapsid antibodies and had never contracted SARS-CoV-2 infection.

Material: CD4+ T cells from PBMCs cultured with HCoV-OC43 spike peptides, obtained before COVID-19 vaccination. Stated subset: HCoV-OC43 spike overlapping peptide pool stimulation. The receptor's source is a human donor who received a COVID-19 vaccine. The chain uses TRBV7-2 and TRBJ1-1, with unresolved D. The CDR3 DNA reads as TGTGCCAGCAGCTTGGCAGGAAAGACGACTGAAGCTTTCTTT. Translated: CASSLAGKTTEAFF.